This passage covers 5 T cell receptor beta chains from one sample sequenced in a study of cytomegalovirus exposure and HLA in healthy donors (dated by TCRdb to 2017 to 2019). Library method: the immunoSEQ multiplex PCR assay. A mixture of 60 forward primers for TCR Vbeta segments and 13 reverse primers for TCR Jbeta segments was used in the multiplex PCR. Here the immuneACCESS table is served through TCRdb, limited to in-frame sequences with V and J called. Missing clones are a known gap in these copies; in checked studies unresolved V genes cover under half, and the rest lacks a known reason. The sample records about 170,000 clones, around 80% of which are singletons. About 4.4% of the sample is taken by the ten largest. The sample comprised PBMCs. Every receptor here comes from a woman aged 50 to 60 in good health and CMV-seropositive.

V and J are TRBV30 and TRBJ2-3, with a weak D call TRBD1 (5 bases). CDR1 GTSNPN and CDR2 SVGIG come from the germline V gene (reference sequence). The CDR3 totals 15 residues. Trimming removed 4 bases from V and 2 bases from J, with 16 bases in between. The CDR3 DNA reads as TGTGCCTGGACGGTGGGGCGGATCGACACAGATACGCAGTATTTT. It encodes CAWTVGRIDTDTQYF.

V usage is TRBV6-5 and J usage is TRBJ2-1; 10 nucleotides align to TRBD2. After removal of 0 bases from V and 5 bases from J, the junction contained 4 bases not matched to a gene. CDR1 is MNHEY and CDR2 is SVGAGI in the germline V gene. This CDR3 region has 16 residues. Here the CDR3 reads CASSYSLSGGNNEQFF. The CDR3, as DNA: TGTGCCAGCAGTTACTCGCTTAGCGGGGGGAACAATGAGCAGTTCTTC.

This clone was observed a single time. This chain connects TRBV19 to TRBJ2-5, with 8 bases aligning to TRBD2. The CDR3 contains 14 residues. In germline, CDR1 is LNHDA, CDR2 SQIVND (reference sequence). The ends lost 5 bases at V and 5 bases at J; junction bases unmatched: 7. Written as DNA, the CDR3 is TGTGCCAGTAGTCCATGGACTAGCAAGGAGACCCAGTACTTC. Its translation: CASSPWTSKETQYF. Supplemented by reference TRBV19 and TRBJ2-5, the full variable domain reads DGGITQSPKYLFRKEGQNVTLSCEQNLNHDAMYWYRQDPGQGLRLIYYSQIVNDFQKGDIAEGYSVSREKKESFPLTVTSAQKNPTAFYLCASSPWTSKETQYFGPGTRLLVL.

The CDR3 region has the DNA TGTGCCTTTTCACTAGCGGAGGGAGGGAAAGAGACCCAGTACTTC. Translating it yields CAFSLAEGGKETQYF. The genes are TRBV7-9 and TRBJ2-5; 8 nucleotides align to TRBD2. CDR1 is SEHNR, CDR2 FQNEAQ, per germline (reference sequence). The V segment lost 11 bases and the J segment 3 bases; nucleotides outside the gene matches: 14. The CDR3 loop spans 15 amino acids.

This chain joins TRBV30 and TRBJ1-1, with D unresolved. This CDR3 region has 11 residues. Germline V CDR1 and CDR2: GTSNPN, SVGIG (reference sequence). Trimming took off 1 base at V and 7 bases at J, with 7 bases between the two ends. The DNA of the CDR3 is TGTGCCTGGAGTGCCTCCGTTGAAGCTTTCTTT. Encoded protein: CAWSASVEAFF.